The T cell receptor (beta chain) under discussion was sequenced for a study of response to subunit inactivated influenza vaccine (dated by TCRdb to 2016 to 2018). Study-wide context: To follow how T cells responded to a trivalent subunit inactivated influenza vaccine, the researchers relied on deep quantitative profiling of the T cell receptor repertoire. What the study reported, not specific to this receptor: According to the authors, only a limited number of new T cells may be recruited by each seasonal influenza vaccination.

Regarding this clonotype: No cognate antigen has been identified for it. Base qualities are not recorded, but no much larger clone differs from it by a single base.

Libraries were constructed by RT-PCR. The instrument given in TCRdb is Illumina HiSeq 2500. The public reads were quality trimmed at Q25 with fastp and then assembled into clones with MiXCR by TCRdb, keeping productive beta chains. Merged by CDR3 protein, the rows form single entries marked with the most common genes and DNA. The sample table contains just over 300,000 distinct CDR3 sequences; only one count was recorded for around 22% of them. The ten biggest clones cover 10% of the sample. Source: PBMCs from blood, taken roughly 20 months after vaccination. The receptor was isolated from a man between 45 and 75 years old who received an inactivated influenza vaccine. Donor details come from another sample of the same person, matched by shared clones.

CDR3 reads: CATSDLRLLSGDQPQHF. The sequence in DNA is TGTGCCACCAGTGATTTGCGACTGTTGAGCGGCGATCAGCCCCAGCATTTT. The rearrangement combines TRBV24-1 with TRBJ1-5; no D gene call is confident. Reading from cysteine to phenylalanine, the CDR3 counts 17 amino acids. Only CDR3 DNA is held: 51 bases, read in frame from base 1. In the germline V gene, CDR1 corresponds to KGHDR and CDR2 to SFDVKD. Between the V and J ends, shortened by 0 bases and 5 bases respectively, the junction contains 16 bases.